This T cell receptor (beta chain) was observed in a study of glioma-infiltrating T cells after dendritic cell vaccination. Described time point: after dendritic cell vaccination, including at tumor progression/relapse. This CDR3 is built from 13 residues. Trimming removed 3 bases from V and 7 bases from J, with 9 bases in between. Germline V lookup: CDR1 MRHNA, CDR2 SNTAGT. Input was roughly 2.2 ug genomic DNA, or all available if less. Assay used: immunoSEQ multiplex PCR; TCRdb lists only in-frame clones, some missing. The data show around 60,000 clones, roughly nine tenths seen once. The source of this sequence is a human donor with glioblastoma. Sequencing used blood, obtained after dendritic cell vaccination. This chain uses TRBV6-4 with TRBJ2-2; possibly TRBD2 for D (5 bases). Written as DNA, the CDR3 is TGTGCCAGCAGTGAAGCCGGGAACGGGGAGCTGTTTTTT. Translated: CASSEAGNGELFF.